This T cell receptor (beta chain) was sequenced for a study of blood T cell repertoires in COVID-19. In Seattle, patients joined the study during active infection and were tracked longitudinally. Profiling relied on immunoSEQ multiplex PCR, and the TCRdb table lists in-frame clones only, not all of them. This sample carries 150,000 to 200,000 clones, 92% of them seen once, and the ten largest clones take approximately 4.9%. This CDR3 is built from 15 residues. V gave up 2 bases and J gave up 2 bases, with 13 bases separating them. Germline V gene lookup returns CDR1 SNHLY and CDR2 FYNNEI. The sample holds one count of this clone.

V is TRBV2 and J is TRBJ2-7; D is perhaps TRBD1 (6 bases). The source material was peripheral blood. The origin of this receptor is a man aged 25-45 years with COVID-19, enrolled during active disease. Here the CDR3 reads CASSENIGDTYEQYF. CDR3 coding DNA: TGTGCCAGCAGTGAAAACATCGGGGACACCTACGAGCAGTACTTC.